Here is one TCR beta chain with its context. No antigen is known for it. There are no base qualities to consult, and no much larger clone falls within one base. The entry originates in a study of control samples from healthy donors and cancer patients (dated by TCRdb to 2020 to 2022). Libraries came from the immunoSEQ multiplex PCR assay. The table was pulled from immuneACCESS by TCRdb, which kept in-frame rearrangements only. Such tables lose some clones; where checked, under half of the loss comes from unresolved V genes, and the rest has no known cause. The table for this sample lists about 110,000 clones; 90% of them were counted only once. 4% to 5.5% of the sample is held by the ten biggest clonotypes. V lost 6 bases and J lost 6 bases, and the count of bases not matched to a germline gene is 9. From the germline V gene, CDR1 is MNHEY and CDR2 is SVGAGI. The CDR3 runs 14 amino acids, cysteine and phenylalanine included. Only CDR3 DNA remains: 42 bases, in frame from the first base.

The receptor was isolated from a human donor in good health. The donor label of this sample is uncertain. Sequenced sample: blood. The chain uses TRBV6-5 and TRBJ1-2; the central 8 bases match TRBD1. The nucleotides read TGTGCCAGCAGAAGAACGGGACAGGTCGATGGCTACACCTTC. Translated, this gives CASRRTGQVDGYTF.